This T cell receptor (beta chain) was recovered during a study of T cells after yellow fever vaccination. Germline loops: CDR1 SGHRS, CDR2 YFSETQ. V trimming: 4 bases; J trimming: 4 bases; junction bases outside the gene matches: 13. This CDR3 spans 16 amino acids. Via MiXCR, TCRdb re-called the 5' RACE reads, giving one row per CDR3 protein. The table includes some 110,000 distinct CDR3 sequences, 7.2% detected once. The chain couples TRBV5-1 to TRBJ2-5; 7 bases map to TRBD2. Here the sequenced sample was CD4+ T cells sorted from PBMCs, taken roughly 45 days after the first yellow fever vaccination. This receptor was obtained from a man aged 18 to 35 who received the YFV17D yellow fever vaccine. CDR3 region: CASSGQTSLGGETQYF. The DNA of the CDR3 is TGCGCCAGCAGCGGGCAGACTAGCCTGGGCGGAGAGACCCAGTACTTC.